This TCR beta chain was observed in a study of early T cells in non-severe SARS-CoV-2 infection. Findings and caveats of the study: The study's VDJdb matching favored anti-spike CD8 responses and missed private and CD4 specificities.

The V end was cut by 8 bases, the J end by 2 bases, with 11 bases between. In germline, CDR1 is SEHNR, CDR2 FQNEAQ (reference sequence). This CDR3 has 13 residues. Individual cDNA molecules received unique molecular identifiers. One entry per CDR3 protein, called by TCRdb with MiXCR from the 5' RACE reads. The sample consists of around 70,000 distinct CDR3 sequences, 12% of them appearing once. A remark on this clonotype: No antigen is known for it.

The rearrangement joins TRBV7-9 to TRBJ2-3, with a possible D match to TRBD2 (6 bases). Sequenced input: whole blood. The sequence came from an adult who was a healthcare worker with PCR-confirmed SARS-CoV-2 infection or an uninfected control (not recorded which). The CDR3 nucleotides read TGTGCCAGCTGGCGGGGCATCACAGATACGCAGTATTTT. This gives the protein CASWRGITDTQYF.